This T cell receptor (beta chain) was identified during a study of shared clonotypes between healthy human individuals. CD45RO-negative, CCR7-positively selected cells formed the naive CD8 fraction, excluding terminally differentiated effector memory CD45RA+ cells. This CDR3 region has 14 residues. Method: immunoSEQ multiplex PCR; TCRdb's copy keeps in-frame clones and lacks some. This table has under 700,000 clones, roughly 96% appearing once. This chain connects TRBV12-2 to TRBJ1-2. TRBV12-2 is classified as a pseudogene. Material for sequencing was naive CD8+ T cells sorted from blood. This clonotype was obtained from a woman aged 25 to 39 in good health. The CDR3, as DNA: TGTGCAAGTCGCCCACACGGACTGAACTATGGCTACACCTTC. Translation gives CASRPHGLNYGYTF.